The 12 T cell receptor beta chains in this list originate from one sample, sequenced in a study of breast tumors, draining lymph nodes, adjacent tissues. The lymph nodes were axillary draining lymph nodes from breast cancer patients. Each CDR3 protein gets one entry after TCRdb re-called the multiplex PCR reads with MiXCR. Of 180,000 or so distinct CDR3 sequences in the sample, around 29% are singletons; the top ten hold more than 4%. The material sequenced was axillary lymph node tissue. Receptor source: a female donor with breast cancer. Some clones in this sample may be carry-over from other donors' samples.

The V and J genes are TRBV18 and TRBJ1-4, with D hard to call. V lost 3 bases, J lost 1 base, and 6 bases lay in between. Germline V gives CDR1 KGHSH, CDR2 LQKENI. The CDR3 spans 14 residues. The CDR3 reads CASSPDLTNEKLFF. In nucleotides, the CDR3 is TGTGCCAGCTCACCGGACCTAACTAATGAAAAACTGTTTTTT.

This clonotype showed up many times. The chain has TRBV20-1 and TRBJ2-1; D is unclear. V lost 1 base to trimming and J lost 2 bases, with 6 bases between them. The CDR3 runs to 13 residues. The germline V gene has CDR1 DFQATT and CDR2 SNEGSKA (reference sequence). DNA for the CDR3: TGCAGTGCTAGAGGGGATGCCTACAATGAGCAGTTCTTC. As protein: CSARGDAYNEQFF.

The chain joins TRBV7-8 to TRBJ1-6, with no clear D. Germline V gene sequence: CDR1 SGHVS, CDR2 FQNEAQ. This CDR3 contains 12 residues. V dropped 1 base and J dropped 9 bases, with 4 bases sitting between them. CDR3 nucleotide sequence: TGTGCCAGCAGCTTAGTAGTTTCACCCCTCCACTTT. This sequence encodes CASSLVVSPLHF. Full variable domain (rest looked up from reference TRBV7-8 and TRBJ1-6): GAGVSQSPRYKVAKRGQDVALRCDPISGHVSLFWYQQALGQGPEFLTYFQNEAQLDKSGLPSDRFFAERPEGSVSTLKIQRTQQEDSAVYLCASSLVVSPLHFGNGTRLTVT.

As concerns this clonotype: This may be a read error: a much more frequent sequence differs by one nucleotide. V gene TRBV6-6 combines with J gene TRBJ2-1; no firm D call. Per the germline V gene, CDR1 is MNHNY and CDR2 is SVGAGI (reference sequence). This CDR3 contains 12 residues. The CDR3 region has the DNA TGTGCCAGCACCCCGTTGGGCAATGAGCAGCTCTTC. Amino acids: CASTPLGNEQLF.

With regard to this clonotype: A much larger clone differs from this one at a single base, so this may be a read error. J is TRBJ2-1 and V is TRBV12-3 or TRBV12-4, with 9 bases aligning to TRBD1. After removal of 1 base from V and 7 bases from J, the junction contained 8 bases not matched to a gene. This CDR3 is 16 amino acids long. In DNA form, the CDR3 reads TGTGCCAGCAGTTTAGTGGGGACAGGGAGCAAGAATGAGCAGTTCTTC. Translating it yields CASSLVGTGSKNEQFF.

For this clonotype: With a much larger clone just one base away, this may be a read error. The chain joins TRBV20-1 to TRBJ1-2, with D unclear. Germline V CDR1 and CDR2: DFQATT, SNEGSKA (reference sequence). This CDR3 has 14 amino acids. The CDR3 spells CSASQGNDNYGYAF. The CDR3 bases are TGCAGTGCTAGTCAAGGGAATGATAACTATGGCTACGCCTTC.

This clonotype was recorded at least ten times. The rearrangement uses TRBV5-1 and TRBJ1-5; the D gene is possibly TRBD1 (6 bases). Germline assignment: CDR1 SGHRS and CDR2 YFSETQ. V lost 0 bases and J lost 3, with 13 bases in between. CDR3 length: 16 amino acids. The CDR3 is CASSLDPSGVNQPQHF. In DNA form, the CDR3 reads TGCGCCAGCAGCTTGGACCCCTCAGGGGTCAATCAGCCCCAGCATTTT.

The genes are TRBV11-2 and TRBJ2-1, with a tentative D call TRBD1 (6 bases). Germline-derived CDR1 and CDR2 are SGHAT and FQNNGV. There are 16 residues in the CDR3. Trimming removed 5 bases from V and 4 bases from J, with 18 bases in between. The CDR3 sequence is CASSPHTGRRYNEQFF. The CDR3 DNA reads TGTGCCAGCAGCCCCCACACAGGGCGCCGATACAATGAGCAGTTCTTC.

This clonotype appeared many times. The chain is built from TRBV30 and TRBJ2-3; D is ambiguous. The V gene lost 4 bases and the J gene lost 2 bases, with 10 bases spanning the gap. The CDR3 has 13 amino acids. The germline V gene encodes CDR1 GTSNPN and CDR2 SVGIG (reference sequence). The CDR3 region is CAWTELNTDTQYF. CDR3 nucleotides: TGTGCCTGGACGGAATTGAACACAGATACGCAGTATTTT.

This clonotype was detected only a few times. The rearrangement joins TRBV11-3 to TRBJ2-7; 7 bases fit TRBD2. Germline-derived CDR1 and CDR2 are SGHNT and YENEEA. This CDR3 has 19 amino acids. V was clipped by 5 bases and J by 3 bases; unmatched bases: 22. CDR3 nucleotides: TGTGCCAGCAGCCCAAGTTTAAGCTCGCGGGGACTACCGATCTACGAGCAGTACTTC. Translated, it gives CASSPSLSSRGLPIYEQYF.

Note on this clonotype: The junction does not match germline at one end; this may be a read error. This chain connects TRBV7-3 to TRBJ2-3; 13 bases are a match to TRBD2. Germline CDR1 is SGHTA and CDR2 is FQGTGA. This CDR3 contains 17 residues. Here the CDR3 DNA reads TGTGCCAGCAGTTTAGCCGGACTAGCGGGAGAAACAGATCCGCAGTATTTT. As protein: CASSLAGLAGETDPQYF.

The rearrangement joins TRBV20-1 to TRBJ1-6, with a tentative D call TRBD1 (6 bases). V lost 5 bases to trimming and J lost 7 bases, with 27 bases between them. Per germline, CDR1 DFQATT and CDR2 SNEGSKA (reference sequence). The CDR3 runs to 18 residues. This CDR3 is CSADGLLAGGGWNSPLHF. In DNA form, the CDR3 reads TGCAGTGCTGACGGGCTATTAGCGGGAGGGGGTTGGAATTCACCCCTCCACTTT.